Listed below are T cell receptor beta chains from one sample, sequenced in a study of response to subunit inactivated influenza vaccine. In TCRdb, the RT-PCR reads were re-called with MiXCR into one record per CDR3 protein. This sample carries some 640,000 distinct CDR3 sequences, around 14% of them seen once, and the ten largest clones take around 7.3%. Sequenced here: PBMCs from blood, sampled around 15 days before vaccination. The receptors originated from a man aged 45 to 65 who received an inactivated influenza vaccine. The CDR3 runs from the conserved cysteine through the conserved F or W. The order of the fields is J gene, V gene, CDR3 protein.

j_call: TRBJ2-7; v_call: TRBV7-9; cdr3_aa: CASSLGSSPYEQYF
j_call: TRBJ2-2; v_call: TRBV12-3/TRBV12-4; cdr3_aa: CASRVGQGAAGELFF
j_call: TRBJ2-1; v_call: TRBV6-5; cdr3_aa: CASSYSGQLSSYNEQFF
j_call: TRBJ2-1; v_call: TRBV24-1; cdr3_aa: CATSERASSYNEQFF
j_call: TRBJ2-1; v_call: TRBV6-5; cdr3_aa: CASSFRLAGNEQFF
j_call: TRBJ1-2; v_call: TRBV29-1; cdr3_aa: CSVLRDDYGYTF
j_call: TRBJ2-1; v_call: TRBV12-3/TRBV12-4; cdr3_aa: CASSPRPAFIDEQFF
j_call: TRBJ2-3; v_call: TRBV5-1; cdr3_aa: CASSPAVGYNTDTQYF
j_call: TRBJ2-2; v_call: TRBV28; cdr3_aa: CASSGFSGRGTGELFF
j_call: TRBJ2-3; v_call: TRBV2; cdr3_aa: CASSAGTRVRADTQYF
j_call: TRBJ2-7; v_call: TRBV4-2; cdr3_aa: CASSHGTIGYEQYF
j_call: TRBJ2-3; v_call: TRBV28; cdr3_aa: CASSLKASRIDSTDTQYF
j_call: TRBJ2-7; v_call: TRBV6-5; cdr3_aa: CASSYSINSGSRYEQYF
j_call: TRBJ2-1; v_call: TRBV3-1; cdr3_aa: CASSQGRQSPFSYNEQFF
j_call: TRBJ2-3; v_call: TRBV28; cdr3_aa: CASSSFYRGSTDTQYF
j_call: TRBJ2-5; v_call: TRBV9; cdr3_aa: CASSEAGGGETQYF
j_call: TRBJ1-5; v_call: TRBV3-1; cdr3_aa: CASSQGGMSNQPQHF
j_call: TRBJ2-1; v_call: TRBV5-1; cdr3_aa: CASSVPTSGDYNEQFF
j_call: TRBJ2-7; v_call: TRBV6-1; cdr3_aa: CASSEAHRDRVYF
j_call: TRBJ2-1; v_call: TRBV27; cdr3_aa: CASSLGIGGVYNEQFF
j_call: TRBJ2-3; v_call: TRBV5-1; cdr3_aa: CASSMGLNPDTQYF
j_call: TRBJ1-5; v_call: TRBV30; cdr3_aa: CAFNTGEQPQHF
j_call: TRBJ1-3; v_call: TRBV6-2/TRBV6-3; cdr3_aa: CASRPSRNSGNTIYF
j_call: TRBJ2-1; v_call: TRBV5-1; cdr3_aa: CASSSVGEQFF
j_call: TRBJ2-3; v_call: TRBV27; cdr3_aa: CASSYNHGADTQYF
j_call: TRBJ2-1; v_call: TRBV16; cdr3_aa: CASSQWGTGSSSYNEQFF
j_call: TRBJ2-2; v_call: TRBV28; cdr3_aa: CASRHRAITGELFF
j_call: TRBJ2-7; v_call: TRBV7-2; cdr3_aa: CASSPDGTSSYEQYF
j_call: TRBJ1-5; v_call: TRBV7-9; cdr3_aa: CASSLATSPYSNQPQHF
j_call: TRBJ2-1; v_call: TRBV12-3/TRBV12-4; cdr3_aa: CASSPRLVNEQFF
j_call: TRBJ2-7; v_call: TRBV20-1; cdr3_aa: CSARDDTTYEQYF
j_call: TRBJ2-7; v_call: TRBV6-2/TRBV6-3; cdr3_aa: CASSYRSGKYEQYF
j_call: TRBJ1-2; v_call: TRBV4-1; cdr3_aa: CASSRQASLGGYTF
j_call: TRBJ1-4; v_call: TRBV6-5; cdr3_aa: CASRTTNEKLFF
j_call: TRBJ2-1; v_call: TRBV7-9; cdr3_aa: CASSFDEQFF
j_call: TRBJ2-7; v_call: TRBV6-2/TRBV6-3; cdr3_aa: CASRKGRGGPSYEQYF
j_call: TRBJ2-1; v_call: TRBV5-1; cdr3_aa: CASSLNVAYNEQFF
j_call: TRBJ2-7; v_call: TRBV6-4; cdr3_aa: CASSDDVTDIAYEQYF
j_call: TRBJ2-1; v_call: TRBV12-3/TRBV12-4; cdr3_aa: CASSPGLAGQFF
j_call: TRBJ1-3; v_call: TRBV12-3/TRBV12-4; cdr3_aa: CASSITSSGNTIYF
j_call: TRBJ2-7; v_call: TRBV7-2; cdr3_aa: CASTSADPYEQYF
j_call: TRBJ2-1; v_call: TRBV6-2/TRBV6-3; cdr3_aa: CASTHLIRLAGGRGNEQFF
j_call: TRBJ2-7; v_call: TRBV3-1; cdr3_aa: CASSQDPGSSYEQYF
j_call: TRBJ2-5; v_call: TRBV4-1; cdr3_aa: CASSQDTSPPSQETQYF
j_call: TRBJ2-7; v_call: TRBV19; cdr3_aa: CASSTTGPRGEQYF
j_call: TRBJ2-7; v_call: TRBV5-8; cdr3_aa: CASSLAVPGGEQYF
j_call: TRBJ2-7; v_call: TRBV12-3/TRBV12-4; cdr3_aa: CASSAKGLAGGFSYEQYF
j_call: TRBJ2-5; v_call: TRBV7-8; cdr3_aa: CASSNRGLETQYF
j_call: TRBJ2-1; v_call: TRBV12-3/TRBV12-4; cdr3_aa: CASSWGQGAGNEQFF
j_call: TRBJ2-3; v_call: TRBV4-3; cdr3_aa: CASSQGKVFAGLDTQYF
j_call: TRBJ2-3; v_call: TRBV2; cdr3_aa: CASSGGLAGGQSTDTQYF